These T cell receptor beta chains were read from a single sample in a study of T cells expressing NK-cell markers. Reprocessing the 5' RACE reads, TCRdb reports a single entry for every CDR3 protein and omits DNA. This sample's clone table lists 550,000 or so distinct CDR3 sequences. The material sequenced was blood T cells: a sorted CD56 or NKG2C T cell subset, CD4+ or CD8+ T cells, or bulk PBMC T cells (not recorded which). These receptor sequences come from a man between 18 and 29 years old in good health. Both conserved end residues are part of each CDR3.

CSVEGQLLASSYNEQFF TRBJ2-1 TRBV29-1
CASSLSPAGVLQETQYF TRBJ2-5 TRBV7-9
CASSTGTAILDTQYF TRBJ2-3 TRBV18
CASNVAGGGYNEQFF TRBJ2-1 TRBV27
CSAPANDGNNEQFF TRBJ2-1 TRBV20-1
CASSPTAASQGNEQFF TRBJ2-1 TRBV11-2
CASSERAGSTGELFF TRBJ2-2 TRBV25-1
CASSSDRGTEAFF TRBJ1-1 TRBV12-3/TRBV12-4
CASRDLETTDTQYF TRBJ2-3 TRBV2
CASSPRTGAGNTIYF TRBJ1-3 TRBV27
CASHSDRDNIQYF TRBJ2-4 TRBV7-9
CSASFLGLPSGNTIYF TRBJ1-3 TRBV20-1
CASSPRGVSGRVAKNIQYF TRBJ2-4 TRBV7-8
CASRTSGYNEQFF TRBJ2-1 TRBV12-3/TRBV12-4
CASSLEYGIQYF TRBJ2-4 TRBV7-6
CASRFGLAEPEYNEQFF TRBJ2-1 TRBV9
CSVVVSGYTGELFF TRBJ2-2 TRBV29-1
CASSLAPDGGYGYTF TRBJ1-2 TRBV5-1
CASSLNGRDPYGYTF TRBJ1-2 TRBV28
CASSPTAAKTGELFF TRBJ2-2 TRBV18
CSATLRDRVRNEQFF TRBJ2-1 TRBV20-1
CASSLVGMKDGYTF TRBJ1-2 TRBV7-9
CASSLPSPGPMYGYTF TRBJ1-2 TRBV7-2
CASSEGQVLTF TRBJ1-2 TRBV28
CASSPYLAGAGWEQFF TRBJ2-1 TRBV13
CASSYAAESYNEQFF TRBJ2-1 TRBV6-5
CASSARGGGLSYEQYF TRBJ2-7 TRBV7-2
CASSYYQGQTYNEQFF TRBJ2-1 TRBV6-5
CASSSGRRASGNTGELFF TRBJ2-2 TRBV5-1
CASSHGMGFGTDTQYF TRBJ2-3 TRBV7-9
CSGSHREETQYF TRBJ2-5 TRBV29-1
CASSLERSGNTIYF TRBJ1-3 TRBV5-5
CASSWGQALTEAFF TRBJ1-1 TRBV12-3/TRBV12-4
CASSSPSGTGPYEQYF TRBJ2-7 TRBV27
CASGLVLGGGTSYNEQFF TRBJ2-1 TRBV12-5
CSAVPGLHNSPLHF TRBJ1-6 TRBV20-1
CSVQTGYGHGYTF TRBJ1-2 TRBV29-1
CASYDNGWELFF TRBJ2-2 TRBV28
CSASTSGRGTYEQYF TRBJ2-7 TRBV20-1
CASSLRDARGSPGELFF TRBJ2-2 TRBV5-5
CSVGRYQETQYF TRBJ2-5 TRBV29-1
CASSPTAGGPLNEQFF TRBJ2-1 TRBV5-6
CASSLNAGVGEQYF TRBJ2-7 TRBV5-1
CASSPLGGTNTEAFF TRBJ1-1 TRBV18
CASSQDFPGTGNYNEQFF TRBJ2-1 TRBV3-1